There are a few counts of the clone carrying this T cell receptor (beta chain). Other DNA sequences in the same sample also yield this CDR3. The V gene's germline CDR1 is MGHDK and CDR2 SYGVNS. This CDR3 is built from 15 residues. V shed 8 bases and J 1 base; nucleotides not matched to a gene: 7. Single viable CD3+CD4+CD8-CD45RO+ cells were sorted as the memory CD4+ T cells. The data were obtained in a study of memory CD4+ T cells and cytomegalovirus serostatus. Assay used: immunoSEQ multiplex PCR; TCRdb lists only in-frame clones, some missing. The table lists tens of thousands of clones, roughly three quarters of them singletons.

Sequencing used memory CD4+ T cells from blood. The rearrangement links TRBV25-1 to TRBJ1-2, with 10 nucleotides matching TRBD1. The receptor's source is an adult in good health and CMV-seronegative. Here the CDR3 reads CASFTRDRGNYGYTF. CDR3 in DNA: TGTGCCAGCTTCACCCGGGACAGGGGTAACTATGGCTACACCTTC.